The 10 T cell receptor beta chains listed next were all sequenced from one sample in a study of T cell repertoires in cytomegalovirus infection. Their antigen targets remain unknown. TCRdb reprocessed the reads via MiXCR and lists one record per CDR3 protein. Among around 770,000 distinct CDR3 sequences, 29% were seen once, and the ten largest hold around 13%. The source was cultured CD8+ T cells from PBMCs, collected from culture after CMV antigen stimulation. The source of these receptors is a human donor in good health (CMV status not recorded). Some clones in this sample may be carry-over from other donors' samples.

This clonotype turned up a few times. This chain joins TRBV12-3 or TRBV12-4 and TRBJ1-2; D gene unclear. V was trimmed by 3 bases and J by 8 bases, leaving 13 bases between them. The CDR3 length is 13 residues. The CDR3 region has the DNA TGTGCCAGCAGTTTTTGGAATGGAAGCGGCTACACCTTC. Protein sequence: CASSFWNGSGYTF.

Ten or more counts support this clonotype. The chain recombines TRBV7-2 with TRBJ1-1; 7 nucleotides match TRBD1. There are 14 residues in the CDR3. With 5 bases clipped from V and 6 bases from J, the junction kept 9 bases outside the gene matches. Germline CDR1 and CDR2: SGHTA and FQGNSA. This chain's CDR3 is CASSPGTASAEAFF. Here the CDR3 DNA reads TGTGCCAGCAGCCCAGGGACAGCCTCCGCTGAAGCTTTCTTT.

The gene calls are TRBV6-6 and TRBJ2-3; D is uncertain. The germline gives CDR1 MNHNY, CDR2 SVGAGI (reference sequence). V was trimmed by 0 bases and J by 4 bases, leaving 8 bases between them. The CDR3 spans 14 residues. In DNA form, the CDR3 reads TGTGCCAGCAGTTACTCGATTAGGCCAGATACGCAGTATTTT. Its translation is CASSYSIRPDTQYF.

The V and J genes are TRBV2 and TRBJ2-4; TRBD1 matches at 9 bases. The CDR3 sequence is 14 residues long. V shed 10 bases, J shed 1 base, and the junction held 5 bases outside the gene matches. Germline-derived CDR1 and CDR2 are SNHLY and FYNNEI. This chain's CDR3 is CATTTGGAKNIQYF. The CDR3 nucleotides read TGTGCCACTACGACAGGGGGGGCCAAAAACATTCAGTACTTC.

CDR3 sequence (DNA): TGTGCCAGCAGTTACGTGACAGGGTGGAATTCACCCCTCCACTTT. This sequence encodes CASSYVTGWNSPLHF. The V and J genes are TRBV6-6 and TRBJ1-6, with 7 bases fitting TRBD1. The CDR3 runs 15 residues. V dropped 2 bases and J dropped 7; count of bases not matched to a gene: 5. Per germline, CDR1 MNHNY and CDR2 SVGAGI (reference sequence).

This clonotype turned up a few times. At one of its ends the junction is not consistent with the germline gene, which may arise from a read error. The rearrangement links TRBV7-6 to TRBJ1-2, with D unclear. Germline CDR1 SGHVS, CDR2 FNYEAQ. CDR3 size: 10 residues. CDR3 in DNA: TGTGCCAGCAGCTTGAAGGACGGAAACTTC. Amino acid sequence: CASSLKDGNF.

This clonotype appeared a few times. The chain uses TRBV24-1 and TRBJ1-5; no definite D call. V was cut by 0 bases and J by 7 bases, with 15 bases left in between. Germline CDR1 KGHDR, CDR2 SFDVKD. The CDR3 totals 16 residues. In DNA form, the CDR3 reads TGTGCCACCAGTGATTTGCCATTTTATCCCGAGCAGCCCCAGCATTTT. Protein product: CATSDLPFYPEQPQHF.

There are a few counts of this clonotype. At one end, the junction sequence differs from germline, possibly due to a read error. The chain carries TRBV7-7 and TRBJ2-7; TRBD1 aligns across 11 bases. CDR1 SSHAT and CDR2 FNYEAQ come from the germline V gene (reference sequence). The CDR3 has 16 residues. CDR3 loop: CASSLATGGQGDEQYF. As DNA, the CDR3 is TGTGCTAGCAGCTTAGCCACGGGGGGACAGGGGGACGAGCAGTACTTC. Looking up the rest from reference TRBV7-7 and TRBJ2-7 gives the full variable domain: GAGVSQSPRYKVTKRGQDVTLRCDPISSHATLYWYQQALGQGPEFLTYFNYEAQPDKSGLPSDRFSAERPEGSISTLTIQRTEQRDSAMYRCASSLATGGQGDEQYFGPGTRLTVT.

The CDR3 protein is CASSDKGQGYYQPQHF. CDR3 DNA: TGTGCCAGCAGTGATAAGGGTCAGGGCTATTATCAGCCCCAGCATTTT. The rearrangement uses TRBV2 and TRBJ1-5, with D possibly TRBD1 on 5 matching bases. CDR1 and CDR2 from the germline V gene are SNHLY and FYNNEI. V gave up 3 bases and J gave up 5 bases, with 17 bases separating them. The CDR3 length is 16 residues.

This chain joins TRBV24-1 and TRBJ1-1; D is ambiguous. Deletions cut 3 bases from V and 6 bases from J, with 7 bases between. The CDR3 loop spans 12 amino acids. Germline V gene lookup returns CDR1 KGHDR and CDR2 SFDVKD. The CDR3 sequence: CATSDHEAEAFF. Here the CDR3 DNA reads TGTGCCACCAGTGATCACGAGGCTGAAGCTTTCTTT.